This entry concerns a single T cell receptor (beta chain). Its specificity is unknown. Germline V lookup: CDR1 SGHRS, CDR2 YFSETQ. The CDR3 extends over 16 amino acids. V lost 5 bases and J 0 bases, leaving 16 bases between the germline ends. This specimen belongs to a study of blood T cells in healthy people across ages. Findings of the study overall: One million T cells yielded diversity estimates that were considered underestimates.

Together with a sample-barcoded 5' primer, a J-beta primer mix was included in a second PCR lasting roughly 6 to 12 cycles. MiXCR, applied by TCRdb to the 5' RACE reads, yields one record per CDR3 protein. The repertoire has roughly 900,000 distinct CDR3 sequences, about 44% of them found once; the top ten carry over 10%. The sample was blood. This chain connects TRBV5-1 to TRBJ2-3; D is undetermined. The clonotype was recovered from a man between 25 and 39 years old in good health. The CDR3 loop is CASRDGGLPSTDTQYF. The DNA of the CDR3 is TGCGCCAGCAGGGACGGCGGCCTCCCTAGCACAGATACGCAGTATTTT.